The clone carrying this T cell receptor beta chain was counted a single time. Its antigen is not known. This specimen comes from a study of OX40 agonist ivuxolimab in advanced cancers. At the level of the study: A male proportion of just over 80% was recorded, with mean age around 62 years and range roughly 23 to 79.

TCRdb's table, derived via immunoSEQ multiplex PCR, lists solely in-frame clones and lacks some. This table holds 25,000 or so clones, roughly three quarters found once. With 1 base removed from V and 4 bases from J, the gap between germline ends came to 3 bases. The CDR3 runs to 12 residues. Germline V gene lookup returns CDR1 SGHTA and CDR2 FQGNSA. Study conclusions and caveats: In CD8+ T cells, expanded clones were on average more numerous than in CD4+. Clones of CD4+ and CD8+ blood T cells grew by week 6 at doses of 0.1 to 3.0 mg/kg.

The chain joins TRBV7-2 to TRBJ2-3; D remains ambiguous. The sample was CD4+ or CD8+ T cells sorted from blood, taken in a trial of the OX40 agonist ivuxolimab. This clonotype was sampled from an adult with an advanced solid tumor such as melanoma, head and neck, liver or kidney cancer. The CDR3 DNA is TGTGCCAGCAGCTTAGTGGCAGATACGCAGTATTTT. This sequence encodes CASSLVADTQYF.